The 17 T cell receptor beta chains below all came from one sample that was sequenced in a study of sequential checkpoint blockade in melanoma. Sequencing was performed with immunoSEQ multiplex PCR; in TCRdb, only in-frame clones are kept and a portion is missing. Counted here are 15,000 to 20,000 clones, 72% occurring once; the ten biggest clones make up over 20%. Specified treatment: randomized to nivolumab then ipilimumab (arm A) or the reverse (arm B). The sequenced sample was CD8+ T cells sorted from blood (inferred from file names), obtained from a patient given nivolumab and ipilimumab in sequence. Source of these receptors: a human donor with melanoma.

The chain links TRBV25-1 to TRBJ1-3; possible D gene TRBD1, 6 bases. The CDR3 is 14 residues long. Trimming stripped 2 bases from V and 8 bases from J, with 13 bases between. Germline CDR1 is MGHDK and CDR2 is SYGVNS. The CDR3: CASSEGAGVDTIYF. The CDR3 DNA sequence: TGTGCCAGCAGTGAAGGGGCAGGGGTAGACACCATATATTTT.

The chain recombines TRBV15 with TRBJ1-2; a possible D gene is TRBD1 (6 bases). V lost 0 bases and J 7 bases, leaving 18 bases between the germline ends. The CDR3 totals 16 residues. CDR1 and CDR2 (germline): LNHNV, YYDKDF (reference sequence). CDR3: CATSRDLSGERGGYTF. DNA of the CDR3: TGTGCCACCAGCAGAGATCTCTCAGGGGAGCGAGGTGGCTACACCTTC.

In the case of this clone: With a far larger clone one base away, a read error is the likely cause. This same CDR3 is encoded by further DNA sequences in the sample. The chain has TRBV5-1 and TRBJ1-1, with D uncertain. In germline, CDR1 is SGHRS, CDR2 YFSETQ. CDR3 size: 12 residues. CDR3 amino acids: CASSLRGTEAFF. The CDR3 DNA is TGTGCCAGCAGCTTGCGGGGCACTGAAGCTTTCTTT.

The table lists this clone with a few counts. This chain joins TRBV5-4 and TRBJ2-2, with TRBD2 matching over 7 bases. The germline gives CDR1 SGHNT, CDR2 YYREEE (reference sequence). V trimming: 0 bases; J trimming: 6 bases; junction bases outside the gene matches: 5. This CDR3 spans 15 amino acids. CDR3 bases: TGTGCCAGCAGCTTGGGGACTAGTTTTTCCGGGGAGCTGTTTTTT. Its protein product is CASSLGTSFSGELFF.

The V call is TRBV2, the J call TRBJ1-1; TRBD1 might be the D (5 bases). The CDR3 has 16 residues. V was pared by 5 bases and J by 2 bases, with 18 bases between. Germline CDR1 is SNHLY and CDR2 is FYNNEI. The CDR3, as DNA: TGTGCCAGCAGTTGGTGGGGGGGGGACTCCAACACTGAAGCTTTCTTT. Translated: CASSWWGGDSNTEAFF.

The table lists this clone with a count of one. CDR3 residues: CASSLSDSNQPQHF. CDR3 coding DNA: TGTGCCAGCAGTTTATCAGATAGCAATCAGCCCCAGCATTTT. The chain joins TRBV28 to TRBJ1-5, with D unresolved. The CDR3 has 14 amino acids. The V gene's germline CDR1 is MDHEN and CDR2 SYDVKM. Trimming cost V 1 base and J 0 bases, with 4 bases left between them.

The sample holds one count of this clone. V and J are TRBV13 and TRBJ2-1; TRBD2 aligns across 11 bases. V was clipped by 1 base and J by 6 bases; unmatched bases: 2. This CDR3 region has 15 residues. Germline assignment: CDR1 PRHDT and CDR2 FYEKMQ (reference sequence). The CDR3 loop reads CASSLETSGINEQFF. In DNA form, the CDR3 reads TGTGCCAGCAGCTTAGAGACTAGCGGGATCAATGAGCAGTTCTTC.

This rearrangement joins TRBV9 to TRBJ2-7; no reliable D call. This CDR3 comprises 14 residues. Germline V lookup: CDR1 SGDLS, CDR2 YYNGEE. The ends were cut back, 4 bases at V and 0 bases at J, with 11 bases in the middle. The CDR3 nucleotides are TGTGCCAGCAGCCCTACGCCGGGCTCCTACGAGCAGTACTTC. It yields the protein CASSPTPGSYEQYF.

This clone was observed once. The CDR3 here is CATSRDHGTDTQYF. The CDR3 nucleotides are TGTGCCACCAGCAGAGATCATGGCACAGATACGCAGTATTTT. The genes are TRBV15 and TRBJ2-3; D remains unclear. V shed 0 bases and J shed 1 base, with 5 bases lying between them. The CDR3 length is 14 residues. CDR1 and CDR2 (germline): LNHNV, YYDKDF (reference sequence).

The gene calls are TRBV5-3 and TRBJ2-7; 8 bases fit TRBD1. TRBV5-3 is flagged as an ORF with uncertain function. V shed 8 bases, J shed 6 bases, and the junction held 10 bases outside the gene matches. The CDR3 extends over 13 amino acids. The CDR3 coding sequence is TGTGCCAGCAGCGTAGGACAGGGAAGCGAGCAGTACTTC. It specifies CASSVGQGSEQYF.

This clone was observed a single time. This chain links TRBV6-5 with TRBJ2-7, with TRBD1 identical over 7 bases. There are 15 residues in the CDR3. Germline-derived CDR1 and CDR2 are MNHEY and SVGAGI. V lost 3 bases to trimming and J lost 3 bases; unmatched junction nucleotides: 8. The CDR3 reads CASSYWQGDIYEQYF. CDR3 sequence (DNA): TGTGCCAGCAGTTATTGGCAGGGGGATATCTACGAGCAGTACTTC.

The chain combines TRBV5-1 with TRBJ2-7; D is ambiguous. The CDR3 covers 14 residues. CDR1 is SGHRS and CDR2 is YFSETQ in the germline V gene. Trimming removed 1 base from V and 6 bases from J, with 14 bases in between. Written as DNA, the CDR3 is TGCGCCAGCAGCTTGTTGAACAGTGTGGGCGAGCAGTACTTC. It yields the protein CASSLLNSVGEQYF.

This clone occurred a few times. The CDR3 DNA follows: TGCGCCAGCAGCCAAGGAGAGAGGACAGCTAATTCACCCCTCCACTTT. This gives the protein CASSQGERTANSPLHF. The chain couples TRBV4-3 to TRBJ1-6, with D perhaps TRBD1 (6 bases). The CDR3 is 16 residues long. Germline lookup yields CDR1 LGHNA and CDR2 YSLEER. The V and J ends lost 1 base and 6 bases respectively, with 13 bases between them.

This chain joins TRBV28 and TRBJ2-5; possibly TRBD1 for D (6 bases). The better agreement between TRBJ2-7 and the DNA end casts doubt on the J call. The CDR3 length is 12 residues. Looked up from germline, CDR1 is MDHEN and CDR2 is SYDVKM. The CDR3 spells CATQQGSYEQYF. The CDR3 DNA reads as TGTGCCACCCAACAGGGTTCCTACGAGCAGTACTTC.

J is TRBJ2-2 and V is TRBV9; D is unclear. Germline CDR1 reads SGDLS; CDR2 reads YYNGEE. The CDR3 is 14 residues long. Trimming pared 4 bases from V and 1 base from J, leaving 8 bases between. This CDR3 is CASSLYMNTGELFF. The CDR3 DNA sequence: TGTGCCAGCAGCCTGTATATGAACACCGGGGAGCTGTTTTTT.

This clone was found once. The chain carries TRBV9 and TRBJ1-1; D not certain. The V gene's germline CDR1 is SGDLS and CDR2 YYNGEE. CDR3 size: 14 residues. Trimming removed 0 bases at V and 4 bases at J, with 10 bases between. CDR3 bases: TGTGCCAGCAGCGTAGAAGAAGAGAGCACTGAAGCTTTCTTT. Encoded protein: CASSVEEESTEAFF.

This chain links TRBV7-9 with TRBJ2-7, with a tentative D call TRBD1 (5 bases). The CDR3 has 12 amino acids. V lost 5 bases, J lost 2 bases, and 7 bases lay in between. Germline CDR1 and CDR2: SEHNR and FQNEAQ (reference sequence). CDR3 DNA: TGTGCCAGCAGCCAGGGTCCCTACGAGCAGTACTTC. Its translation is CASSQGPYEQYF. Full variable domain (missing parts from reference TRBV7-9 and TRBJ2-7): DTGVSQNPRHKITKRGQNVTFRCDPISEHNRLYWYRQTLGQGPEFLTYFQNEAQLEKSRLLSDRFSAERPKGSFSTLEIQRTEQGDSAMYLCASSQGPYEQYFGPGTRLTVT.